The clone carrying this T cell receptor (beta chain) was seen a few times. Its antigen is unidentified. The CDR3 contains 18 residues. V gave up 2 bases and J gave up 1 base; unmatched junction bases: 9. The sample is drawn from a study of Graves' ophthalmopathy and Graves' hyperthyroidism. General observations from the study: Most thyroid-expanded clonotypes exceeding 0.001 frequency were also found in blood. The model flagged ophthalmopathy progression at roughly 64% sensitivity and 72% to 75% specificity.

Amplification targeted the TCR beta CDR3 regions, with RNA transcripts as the source material. HTBI primers primed a first-round RT-PCR, and a second-round multiplex PCR followed. Using its own MiXCR run on the multiplex PCR reads, TCRdb lists one record per CDR3 protein. This sample carries roughly 350,000 distinct CDR3 sequences, approximately 17% of them seen once, and the ten largest clones take roughly 2.4%. The specimen sequenced was peripheral blood. The receptor was isolated from an adult woman with stable Graves' hyperthyroidism. The genes are TRBV12-3 or TRBV12-4 and TRBJ2-4, with 9 nucleotides matching TRBD1. The CDR3 DNA follows: TGTGCCAGCAGTTTAAACAGGGGGCCAGAATTTGCCAAAAACATTCAGTACTTC. Amino acids: CASSLNRGPEFAKNIQYF.